The rows below give T cell receptor beta chains drawn from one sample of a study of T cell responses to AZD1222 COVID-19 vaccine. Profiled with immunoSEQ multiplex PCR; TCRdb holds only in-frame clones, not every one. The sample holds some 15,000 clones, 88% seen once. Specimen: peripheral blood, collected 28 days after the second AZD1222 dose. The receptors originated from an adult who received the AZD1222 COVID-19 vaccine. Each CDR3 is given with its conserved first and last residue.

TRBJ2-1 | TRBV7-3 | CASSLGLYNEQFF
TRBJ2-7 | TRBV4-1 | CASSQERGSYEQYF
TRBJ1-5 | TRBV29-1 | CSVETGIVNQPQHF
TRBJ1-4 | TRBV4-2 | CASSQDKGTGGLREKLFF
TRBJ2-1 | TRBV6-2/TRBV6-3 | CASSALNEQFF
TRBJ2-7 | TRBV15 | CATSRDRQYEQYF
TRBJ1-2 | TRBV18 | CASSPISLRDSHYGYTF
TRBJ1-5 | TRBV12-3/TRBV12-4 | CASSTSNQPQHF
TRBJ2-1 | TRBV11-1 | CASSPSGWSGNEQFF
TRBJ2-2 | TRBV14 | CASSQVRARLGELFF
TRBJ2-1 | TRBV7-2 | CASRPGAGIYNEQFF
TRBJ2-7 | TRBV28 | CASSFRLYSYEQYF
TRBJ1-1 | TRBV3-1/TRBV3-2 | CASSLGAGWDTNTEAFF
TRBJ1-3 | TRBV28 | CASSRGGSGNTIYF
TRBJ2-1 | TRBV7-2 | CASSLNRASNEQFF
TRBJ1-6 | TRBV6-2/TRBV6-3 | CASSPSRKGAGALHF
TRBJ1-6 | TRBV19 | CASQRGLGRGSPLHF
TRBJ2-1 | TRBV5-1 | CASRRALDRNNEQFF
TRBJ2-1 | TRBV29-1 | CSVEVGGSPYNEQFF
TRBJ2-7 | TRBV28 | CASSFELAAFEQYF
TRBJ2-1 | TRBV12-5 | CASPHNEQFF
TRBJ1-4 | TRBV5-4 | CASSLNQGSTNEKLFF
TRBJ1-4 | TRBV7-6 | CASSAYRGSNEKLFF
TRBJ1-6 | TRBV7-8 | CASSRDRASPLHF
TRBJ1-2 | TRBV28 | CASSFVNEGKADGYTF
TRBJ2-7 | TRBV28 | CASSRPGQGLYEQYF
TRBJ1-2 | TRBV4-1 | CASSQEDRPPNYGYTF